The source of this T cell receptor beta chain is a study of control samples from healthy donors and cancer patients. This table comes from immunoSEQ multiplex PCR, and its TCRdb copy is limited to in-frame clones, with some not included. The table includes approximately 170,000 clones, around 93% detected once. Trimming left V 9 bases short and J 4 bases short, with 13 bases between. Germline values: CDR1 LGHDT, CDR2 YNNKEL (reference sequence). This CDR3 spans 14 amino acids. The sample comprised blood. This chain connects TRBV3-1 (or the pseudogene TRBV3-2) to TRBJ1-6, with no clear D. This TCR came from a woman in her sixties in good health. In DNA form, the CDR3 reads TGTGCCAGTAGGTACAGTGATTATAATTCACCCCTCCACTTT. It specifies CASRYSDYNSPLHF.